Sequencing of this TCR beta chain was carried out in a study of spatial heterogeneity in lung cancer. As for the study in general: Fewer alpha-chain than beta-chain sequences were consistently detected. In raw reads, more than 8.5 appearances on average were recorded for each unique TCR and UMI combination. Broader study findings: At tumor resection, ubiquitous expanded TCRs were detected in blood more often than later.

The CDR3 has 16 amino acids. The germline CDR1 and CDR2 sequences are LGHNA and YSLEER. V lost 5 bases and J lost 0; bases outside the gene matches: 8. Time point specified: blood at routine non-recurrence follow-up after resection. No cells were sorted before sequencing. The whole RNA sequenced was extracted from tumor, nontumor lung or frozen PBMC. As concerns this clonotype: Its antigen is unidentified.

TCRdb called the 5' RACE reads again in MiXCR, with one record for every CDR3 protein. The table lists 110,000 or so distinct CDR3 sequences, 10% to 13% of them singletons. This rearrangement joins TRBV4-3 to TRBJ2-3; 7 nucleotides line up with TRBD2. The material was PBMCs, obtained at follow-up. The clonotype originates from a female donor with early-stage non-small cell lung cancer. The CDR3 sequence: CASSAILAPSTDTQYF. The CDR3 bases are TGCGCCAGCAGCGCCATACTAGCGCCGAGCACAGATACGCAGTATTTT.